This T cell receptor (beta chain) was profiled in a study of PD-1 blockade in mismatch repair-deficient tumors. Study-wide context: Enrolled about 2012-2016, patients had progressing, pretreated mismatch repair-deficient cancers of about a dozen types. Study-level points and caveats: Tumor-resident clones, often absent from pretreatment blood, expanded after pembrolizumab and then contracted.

Concerning this clone itself: No antigen is known for it.

Mismatch repair deficiency was confirmed in all patients, by PCR or immunohistochemistry. The TCR-sequenced patients were a few responders to pembrolizumab. The data were produced by immunoSEQ multiplex PCR, yet TCRdb's version contains in-frame clones alone and is incomplete. The top ten hold roughly 4% of the sample, which has about 38,000 clones, roughly 84% seen once. This CDR3 comprises 12 residues. V lost 4 bases and J lost 2, with 4 bases in between. The germline CDR1 and CDR2 sequences are SGHDT and YYEEEE. This clonotype was obtained from an adult with mismatch repair-deficient cancer. Sequenced material: peripheral blood, taken roughly 75 weeks after starting pembrolizumab. This chain links TRBV5-6 with TRBJ1-5; no definite D call. CDR3 bases: TGTGCCAGCAGCGATCGCAATCAGCCCCAGCATTTT. It specifies CASSDRNQPQHF. The complete variable domain, with remaining parts taken from reference TRBV5-6 and TRBJ1-5, reads DAGVTQSPTHLIKTRGQQVTLRCSPKSGHDTVSWYQQALGQGPQFIFQYYEEEERQRGNFPDRFSGHQFPNYSSELNVNALLLGDSALYLCASSDRNQPQHFGDGTRLSIL.